A single sample gave rise to the 16 T cell receptor beta chains below, sequenced in a study of blood T cells in healthy people across ages. PCR was performed a second time for about 7 to 11 cycles using a sample-barcoded 5' primer and a J-beta primer mix. TCRdb fed the 5' RACE reads into MiXCR, producing one record per CDR3 protein. This table holds 1,300,000 or so distinct CDR3 sequences, approximately 60% found once. Sequencing was carried out using blood. The receptors derive from a man younger than 30 in good health.

The V gene is TRBV28, the J gene TRBJ2-1, with D possibly being TRBD2 (5 bases). The CDR3 runs 15 residues. CDR1 MDHEN and CDR2 SYDVKM come from the germline V gene. Trimming stripped 7 bases from V and 5 bases from J, with 18 bases between. The chain's CDR3 is CASNPEVTEHNEQFF. CDR3 in DNA: TGTGCCAGCAACCCGGAGGTCACAGAGCACAATGAGCAGTTCTTC. Supplemented by reference TRBV28 and TRBJ2-1, the full variable domain reads DVKVTQSSRYLVKRTGEKVFLECVQDMDHENMFWYRQDPGLGLRLIYFSYDVKMKEKGDIPEGYSVSREKKERFSLILESASTNQTSMYLCASNPEVTEHNEQFFGPGTRLTVL.

The J gene is TRBJ2-1, the V gene TRBV4-1, with TRBD2 identical over 7 bases. CDR1 and CDR2 from the germline V gene are MGHRA and YSYEKL. The junction had 5 bases not matched to a gene; V was cut back by 2 bases and J by 10 bases. The CDR3 consists of 13 residues. As DNA, the CDR3 is TGCGCCAGCAGCCAACTATTGGGGGGGGAGCAGTTCTTC. This sequence encodes CASSQLLGGEQFF.

V gene TRBV7-9 combines with J gene TRBJ2-4, with D hard to call. TRBJ2-7 explains the end of the DNA better; the J call may be wrong. The CDR3 is 15 residues long. The germline CDR1 and CDR2 sequences are SEHNR and FQNEAQ (reference sequence). CDR3 in amino acids: CASSLALAVVNEQYF. CDR3 coding DNA: TGTGCCAGCAGCTTAGCGCTGGCAGTGGTCAACGAGCAGTACTTC.

This chain's CDR3 is CASSSQLPRTGSGETQYF. The CDR3 nucleotides read TGCGCCAGCAGCTCCCAACTACCTAGGACAGGGTCGGGGGAGACCCAGTACTTC. The chain couples TRBV5-1 to TRBJ2-5; 8 bases align to TRBD1. V dropped 3 bases and J dropped 5; count of bases not matched to a gene: 18. The CDR3 loop spans 18 amino acids. Looked up from germline, CDR1 is SGHRS and CDR2 is YFSETQ.

This chain links TRBV20-1 with TRBJ2-3; D is uncertain. CDR1 and CDR2 from the germline V gene are DFQATT and SNEGSKA (reference sequence). The CDR3 has 11 amino acids. V lost 3 bases and J 5 bases, leaving 6 bases between the germline ends. The CDR3 sequence: CSASKGDTQYF. In nucleotides, the CDR3 is TGCAGTGCTAGTAAGGGAGATACGCAGTATTTT.

The chain joins TRBV20-1 to TRBJ2-1; D gene ambiguous. Germline V gives CDR1 DFQATT, CDR2 SNEGSKA (reference sequence). The CDR3 runs to 12 residues. CDR3 residues: CSPQQVGNEQFF. CDR3 sequence (DNA): TGCAGCCCACAGCAGGTGGGCAATGAGCAGTTCTTC.

The rearrangement links TRBV27 to TRBJ2-1; 8 bases map to TRBD2. Germline V gene data show CDR1 as MNHEY and CDR2 as SMNVEV (reference sequence). V lost 4 bases, J lost 15 bases, and 8 bases stayed unmatched. The CDR3 consists of 12 residues. DNA of the CDR3: TGTGCCAGCAGTTCCCGGACTAGCTCCATGTTCTTC. It is translated as CASSSRTSSMFF.

The rearrangement links TRBV21-1 to TRBJ2-4. TRBV21-1 is assigned pseudogene status. CDR3 length: 12 amino acids. In DNA form, the CDR3 reads TGTGCCAGCCGGAAAAAAGAACAAATTCAGTACTTC. Its protein is CASRKKEQIQYF.

This clonotype was observed a single time. The rearrangement links TRBV7-9 to TRBJ2-1; D not certain. Trimming left V 5 bases short and J 3 bases short, with 11 bases between. The CDR3 runs 14 residues. Germline V gives CDR1 SEHNR, CDR2 FQNEAQ (reference sequence). The CDR3: CASSRKDGYNEQFF. The CDR3 nucleotides are TGTGCCAGCAGCCGAAAGGACGGCTACAATGAGCAGTTCTTC.

This clonotype was counted between two and nine times. The CDR3 DNA follows: TGCAGCGTCTCAGGGGGTACAAGCTCCTACAATGAGCAGTTCTTC. Protein product: CSVSGGTSSYNEQFF. J is TRBJ2-1 and V is TRBV29-1; 7 bases line up with TRBD1. Germline trimming cut 6 bases from V and 0 bases from J; bases unmatched to any gene: 8. This CDR3 is built from 15 residues. Germline V lookup: CDR1 SQVTM, CDR2 ANQGSEA.

The rearrangement joins TRBV7-9 to TRBJ2-3; D call uncertain. The CDR3 is made up of 16 amino acids. Germline assignment: CDR1 SEHNR and CDR2 FQNEAQ (reference sequence). Trimming stripped 0 bases from V and 2 bases from J, with 12 bases between. The DNA of the CDR3 is TGTGCCAGCAGCTTAGCGGCAGCCGACCCCACAGATACGCAGTATTTT. Translating gives CASSLAAADPTDTQYF.

Only a few counts were recorded for this clonotype. The rearrangement links TRBV29-1 to TRBJ2-7, with a tentative D call TRBD2 (6 bases). V was pared by 2 bases and J by 7 bases, with 15 bases between. There are 13 residues in the CDR3. Per the germline V gene, CDR1 is SQVTM and CDR2 is ANQGSEA. The CDR3 nucleotides read TGCAGCGTTGAAAGCGGGCGAGAGTGGGAGCAGTACTTC. Residues: CSVESGREWEQYF.

This sequence joins TRBV6-5 and TRBJ2-2; D unresolved. The germline V gene has CDR1 MNHEY and CDR2 SVGAGI. This CDR3 is 13 amino acids long. V was clipped by 0 bases and J by 7 bases, with 6 bases between them. The CDR3, as DNA: TGTGCCAGCAGTTACTCTCGAGTCGGGGAGCTGTTTTTT. Protein sequence: CASSYSRVGELFF.

This clonotype was found a few times. J is TRBJ2-7 and V is TRBV25-1, with D uncertain. Germline CDR1 MGHDK, CDR2 SYGVNS. This CDR3 comprises 14 residues. Deletions cut 4 bases from V and 3 bases from J, with 13 bases between. As DNA, the CDR3 is TGTGCCAGCAGTGGTCTGTTCCCGGGCTACGAGCAGTACTTC. Amino acids: CASSGLFPGYEQYF.

The chain links TRBV20-1 to TRBJ2-4; D remains unclear. The end of the DNA aligns better with TRBJ2-7, so the J call may be wrong. This CDR3 has 12 amino acids. Germline V gene lookup returns CDR1 DFQATT and CDR2 SNEGSKA (reference sequence). The CDR3 nucleotides are TGCAGTGCTAGCAATATTGCGTACGAGCAGTACTTC. Translated: CSASNIAYEQYF.

V and J are TRBV5-5 and TRBJ2-7; 9 bases line up with TRBD1. The length of the CDR3 is 16 residues. Per the germline V gene, CDR1 is SGHKS and CDR2 is YYEKEE (reference sequence). The trim removed 4 bases at V and 4 bases at J, leaving 12 bases unmatched. CDR3 bases: TGTGCCAGCAGCCTTAACCTCCGGGACAGGGAATACGAGCAGTACTTC. Protein sequence: CASSLNLRDREYEQYF.